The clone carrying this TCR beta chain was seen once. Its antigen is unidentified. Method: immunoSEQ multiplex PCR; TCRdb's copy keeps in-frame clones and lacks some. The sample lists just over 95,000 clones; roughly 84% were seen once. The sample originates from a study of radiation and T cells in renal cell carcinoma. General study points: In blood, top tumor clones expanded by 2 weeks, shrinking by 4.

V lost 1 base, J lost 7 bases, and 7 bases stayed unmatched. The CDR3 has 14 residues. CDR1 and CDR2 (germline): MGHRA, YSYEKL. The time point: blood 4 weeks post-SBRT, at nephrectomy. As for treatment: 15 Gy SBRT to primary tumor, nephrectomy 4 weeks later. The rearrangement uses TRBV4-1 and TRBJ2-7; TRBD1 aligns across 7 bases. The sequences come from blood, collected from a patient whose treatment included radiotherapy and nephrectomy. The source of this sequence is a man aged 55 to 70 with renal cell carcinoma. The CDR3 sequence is CASSQGETGIEQYF. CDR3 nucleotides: TGCGCCAGCAGCCAAGGAGAGACAGGGATTGAGCAGTACTTC.